Below are 17 T cell receptor beta chains sequenced from a single sample in a study of blood T cells in healthy people across ages. Then a second PCR, running roughly 7 to 11 cycles, was carried out with a sample-barcoded 5' primer and a J-beta primer mix. Each CDR3 protein gets one entry after TCRdb re-called the 5' RACE reads with MiXCR. The sample holds 1.5 million to 2 million distinct CDR3 sequences; approximately 39% are singletons and the top ten take under 25%. The sequenced sample consisted of blood. The receptor set was obtained from a human donor in good health.

This clonotype was counted only a few times. The V gene is TRBV7-2, the J gene TRBJ2-5; the match to TRBD1 covers 12 bases. With the DNA end fitting TRBJ2-7 better, the J assignment may be wrong. The CDR3 runs to 17 residues. Looked up from germline, CDR1 is SGHTA and CDR2 is FQGNSA. The CDR3 loop is CASSRLSGTGGMNEQYF. DNA for the CDR3: TGTGCCAGCAGCCGCTTATCCGGGACAGGGGGCATGAACGAGCAGTACTTC.

In this sample, this clonotype turned up a few times. This rearrangement joins TRBV4-1 to TRBJ1-1; D remains unclear. V lost 1 base and J 0 bases, leaving 12 bases between the germline ends. Germline values: CDR1 MGHRA, CDR2 YSYEKL. The CDR3 extends over 16 amino acids. Here the CDR3 DNA reads TGCGCCAGCAGCCAAGGAGGACTGAAGATGAACACTGAAGCTTTCTTT. The encoded protein is CASSQGGLKMNTEAFF.

The genes are TRBV12-3 or TRBV12-4 and TRBJ2-7; the D is unclear. The CDR3 has 16 amino acids. Between the trimmed V and J ends, which lost 5 bases and 0 bases, there was a span of 17 bases. CDR3 loop: CASSALGRPSSYEQYF. The DNA of the CDR3 is TGTGCCAGCAGTGCTCTCGGGCGGCCTAGCTCCTACGAGCAGTACTTC.

The V call is TRBV5-1, the J call TRBJ1-2, with TRBD1 identical over 7 bases. CDR1 and CDR2 from the germline V gene are SGHRS and YFSETQ. V lost 0 bases to trimming and J lost 1 base; unmatched junction nucleotides: 9. The CDR3 contains 17 residues. CDR3 residues: CASSLGLSRQGNYGYTF. In nucleotides, the CDR3 is TGCGCCAGCAGCTTGGGTCTCTCAAGACAGGGTAACTATGGCTACACCTTC.

This clonotype was observed a handful of times. The chain has TRBV2 and TRBJ1-5, with 10 positions matching TRBD1. CDR1 SNHLY and CDR2 FYNNEI come from the germline V gene. V lost 8 bases, J lost 1 base, and 11 bases stayed unmatched. The CDR3 covers 17 residues. CDR3 loop: CASWGGGQGYSNQPQHF. DNA for the CDR3: TGTGCCAGCTGGGGGGGGGGACAGGGGTACAGCAATCAGCCCCAGCATTTT.

This clonotype has a handful of counts. The chain joins TRBV4-1 to TRBJ2-5; TRBD2 might be the D (5 bases). The CDR3 sequence is 14 residues long. Trimming cost V 6 bases and J 1 base, with 12 bases left between them. Germline V gives CDR1 MGHRA, CDR2 YSYEKL. CDR3: CASSRGEGQETQYF. As DNA, the CDR3 is TGCGCCAGCAGTCGGGGAGAAGGCCAAGAGACCCAGTACTTC.

The chain links TRBV6-5 to TRBJ1-1, with 8 bases matching TRBD1. This CDR3 region has 13 residues. V was pared by 5 bases and J by 6 bases, with 5 bases of the junction left unmatched. The germline V gene has CDR1 MNHEY and CDR2 SVGAGI. CDR3 nucleotides: TGTGCCAGCAGTGAGCCAGGGGGCCCTGAAGCTTTCTTT. Protein: CASSEPGGPEAFF.

In this sample, this clonotype turned up a few times. The rearrangement links TRBV3-1 to TRBJ2-3, with D possibly being TRBD1 or TRBD2 (5 bases each). The CDR3 has 14 amino acids. Trimming pared 4 bases from V and 5 bases from J, leaving 13 bases between. Germline CDR1 LGHDT, CDR2 YNNKEL (reference sequence). The CDR3 sequence: CASSPRVGEDTQYF. CDR3 nucleotides: TGTGCCAGCAGCCCACGGGTGGGGGAAGATACGCAGTATTTT.

About this clonotype itself: A junction boundary mismatches the germline segment, possibly from a read error. The chain recombines TRBV5-1 with TRBJ1-1; D is undetermined. Germline V gives CDR1 SGHRS, CDR2 YFSETQ. This CDR3 is built from 11 residues. The CDR3 sequence is CASSAGPEDFF. The CDR3 region has the DNA TGCGCCAGCAGCGCGGGCCCTGAAGATTTCTTT.

V is TRBV20-1 and J is TRBJ1-1; D ambiguous. The V gene lost 8 bases and the J gene lost 3 bases, with 22 bases spanning the gap. Germline CDR1 reads DFQATT; CDR2 reads SNEGSKA (reference sequence). CDR3 length: 15 residues. This CDR3 is CSRHGVDAFDTEAFF. The CDR3 bases are TGCAGTCGGCACGGCGTTGATGCGTTCGACACTGAAGCTTTCTTT.

The chain has TRBV15 and TRBJ2-7; 9 bases agree with TRBD2. Germline CDR1 is LNHNV and CDR2 is YYDKDF (reference sequence). V lost 5 bases and J lost 4; bases outside the gene matches: 18. The CDR3 consists of 18 residues. Here the CDR3 DNA reads TGTGCCACCAGCCCCTTCCTAGGACTAGCGTTGACGGGGTACGAGCAGTACTTC. Protein sequence: CATSPFLGLALTGYEQYF.

There are a few counts of this clonotype. The junction departs from germline at one end; a sequencing error may be responsible. The rearrangement joins TRBV12-3 or TRBV12-4 to TRBJ2-1; tentatively, D is TRBD2 (6 bases). The CDR3 has 12 residues. CDR3 bases: TGTGCCGGCAGTTGGGGGGACAATGAGCAGTTCTTC. It translates to CAGSWGDNEQFF.

Remarks on this clonotype: The final CDR3 position lacks the conserved phenylalanine or tryptophan, pointing to a likely read error. The chain joins TRBV5-4 to TRBJ2-5; D is ambiguous. V lost 3 bases, J lost 5 bases, and 23 bases lay in between. The CDR3 runs to 17 residues. Germline V gene sequence: CDR1 SGHNT, CDR2 YYREEE (reference sequence). As DNA, the CDR3 is TGTGCCAGCAGCTCGGCGGAATGGCGAAGTAGTAGCGAGACCCAGTACTGC. Encoded protein: CASSSAEWRSSSETQYC.

In its sample, this clonotype was seen a few times. The V and J genes are TRBV10-3 and TRBJ2-5, with D perhaps being TRBD1 or TRBD2 (5 bases each). V was shortened by 4 bases and J by 1 base, with 10 bases between the two germline ends. Germline V gene data show CDR1 as ENHRY and CDR2 as SYGVKD. This CDR3 has 14 residues. The CDR3 spells CAISGGALQETQYF. The CDR3 nucleotides read TGTGCCATCAGTGGAGGGGCCCTCCAAGAGACCCAGTACTTC.

This clonotype was detected a few times. This chain joins TRBV12-3 or TRBV12-4 and TRBJ2-3; D is unclear. This CDR3 is built from 15 residues. V was pared by 3 bases and J by 0 bases, with 10 bases between. CDR3 nucleotide sequence: TGTGCCAGCAGTTTGCGCGATGCTAGCACAGATACGCAGTATTTT. Protein: CASSLRDASTDTQYF.

CDR3 nucleotide sequence: TGTGCCAGCTCCGGAGTGAATTCGCGGGATGAAGCTTTCTTT. Translated, it gives CASSGVNSRDEAFF. The chain employs TRBV18 and TRBJ1-1; D call uncertain. The germline gives CDR1 KGHSH, CDR2 LQKENI. The CDR3 covers 14 residues. Trimming pared 6 bases from V and 7 bases from J, leaving 18 bases between.

The CDR3 coding sequence is TGTGCCAGCAGCGTTGAGGGGAGCTTTGAAAAACTGTTTTTT. Encoded protein: CASSVEGSFEKLFF. The chain has TRBV9 and TRBJ1-4; D possibly corresponds to TRBD1 (5 bases). The V and J ends lost 2 bases and 7 bases respectively, with 12 bases between them. CDR3 length: 14 residues. Germline CDR1 SGDLS, CDR2 YYNGEE.